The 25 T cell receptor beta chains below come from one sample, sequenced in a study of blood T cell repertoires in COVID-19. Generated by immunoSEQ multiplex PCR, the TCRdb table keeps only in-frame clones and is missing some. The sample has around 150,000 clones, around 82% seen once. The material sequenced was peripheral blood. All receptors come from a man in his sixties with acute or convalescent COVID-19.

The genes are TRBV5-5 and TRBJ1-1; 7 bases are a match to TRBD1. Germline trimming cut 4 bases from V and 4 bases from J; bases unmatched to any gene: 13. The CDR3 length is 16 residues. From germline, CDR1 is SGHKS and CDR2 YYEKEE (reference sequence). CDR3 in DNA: TGTGCCAGCAGCCTCGGGGCAGGGGGAAGGAGCACTGAAGCTTTCTTT. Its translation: CASSLGAGGRSTEAFF.

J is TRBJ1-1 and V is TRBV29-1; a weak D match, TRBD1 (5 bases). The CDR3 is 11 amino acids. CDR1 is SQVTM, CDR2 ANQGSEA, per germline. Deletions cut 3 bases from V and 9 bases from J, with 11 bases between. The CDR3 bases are TGCAGCGTTGATGGGGCAGGGAAAGCTTTCTTT. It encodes CSVDGAGKAFF.

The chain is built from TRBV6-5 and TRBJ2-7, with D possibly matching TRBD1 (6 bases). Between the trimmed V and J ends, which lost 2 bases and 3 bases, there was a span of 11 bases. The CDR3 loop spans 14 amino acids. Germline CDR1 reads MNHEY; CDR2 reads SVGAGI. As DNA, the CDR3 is TGTGCCAGCAGTTACCTGACAGGAGTCTACGAGCAGTACTTC. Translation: CASSYLTGVYEQYF.

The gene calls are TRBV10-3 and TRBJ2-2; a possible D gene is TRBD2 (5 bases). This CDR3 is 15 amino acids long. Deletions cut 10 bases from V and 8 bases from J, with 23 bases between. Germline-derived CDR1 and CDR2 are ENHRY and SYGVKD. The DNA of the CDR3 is TGTGCCACCGCCCCCAGCGGAGCCGCGTCTGGGGAGCTGTTTTTT. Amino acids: CATAPSGAASGELFF.

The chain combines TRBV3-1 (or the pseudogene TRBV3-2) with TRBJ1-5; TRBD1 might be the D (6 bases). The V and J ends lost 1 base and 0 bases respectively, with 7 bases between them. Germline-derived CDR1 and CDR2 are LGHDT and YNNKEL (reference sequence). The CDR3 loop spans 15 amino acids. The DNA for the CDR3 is TGTGCCAGCAGCCAAGCCAGGGGTAGCAATCAGCCCCAGCATTTT. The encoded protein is CASSQARGSNQPQHF.

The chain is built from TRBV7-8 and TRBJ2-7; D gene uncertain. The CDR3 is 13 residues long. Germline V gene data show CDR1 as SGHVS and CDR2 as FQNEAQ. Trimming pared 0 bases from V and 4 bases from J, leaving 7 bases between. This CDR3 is CASSLAAGYEQYF. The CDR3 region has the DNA TGTGCCAGCAGCTTAGCGGCAGGTTACGAGCAGTACTTC.

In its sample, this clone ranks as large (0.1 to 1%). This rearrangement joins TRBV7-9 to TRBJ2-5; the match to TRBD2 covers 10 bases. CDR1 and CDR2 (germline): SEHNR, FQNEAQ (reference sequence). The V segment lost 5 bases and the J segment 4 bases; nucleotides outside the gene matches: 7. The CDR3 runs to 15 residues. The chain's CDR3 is CASSDLAGVGETQYF. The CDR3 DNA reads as TGTGCCAGCAGCGACCTAGCGGGAGTGGGAGAGACCCAGTACTTC. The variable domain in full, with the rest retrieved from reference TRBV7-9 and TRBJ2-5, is DTGVSQNPRHKITKRGQNVTFRCDPISEHNRLYWYRQTLGQGPEFLTYFQNEAQLEKSRLLSDRFSAERPKGSFSTLEIQRTEQGDSAMYLCASSDLAGVGETQYFGPGTRLLVL.

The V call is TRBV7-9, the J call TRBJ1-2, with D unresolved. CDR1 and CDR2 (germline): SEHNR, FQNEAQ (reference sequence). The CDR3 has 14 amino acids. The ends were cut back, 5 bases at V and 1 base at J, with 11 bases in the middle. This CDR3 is CASSLGGFNYGYTF. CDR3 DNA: TGTGCCAGCAGCCTCGGAGGGTTTAACTATGGCTACACCTTC.

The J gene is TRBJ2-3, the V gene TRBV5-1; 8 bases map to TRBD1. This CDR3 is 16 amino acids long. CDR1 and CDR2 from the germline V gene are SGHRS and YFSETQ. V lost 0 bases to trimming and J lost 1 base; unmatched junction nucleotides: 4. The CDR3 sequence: CASSLGPGQGTDTQYF. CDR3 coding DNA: TGCGCCAGCAGCTTGGGACCGGGACAGGGCACAGATACGCAGTATTTT.

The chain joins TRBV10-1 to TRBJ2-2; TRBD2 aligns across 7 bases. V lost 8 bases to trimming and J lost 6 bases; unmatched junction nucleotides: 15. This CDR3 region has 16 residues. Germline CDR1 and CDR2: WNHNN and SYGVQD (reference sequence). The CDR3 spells CASSSKEAGKAGELFF. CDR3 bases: TGCGCCAGCTCCTCTAAGGAAGCGGGAAAGGCCGGGGAGCTGTTTTTT.

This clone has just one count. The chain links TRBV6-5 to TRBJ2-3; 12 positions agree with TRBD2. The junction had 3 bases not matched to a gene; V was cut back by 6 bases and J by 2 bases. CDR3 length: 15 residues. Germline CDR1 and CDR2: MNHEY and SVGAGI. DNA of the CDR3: TGTGCCAGCAGCCTAGCGGGAGGGTACACAGATACGCAGTATTTT. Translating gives CASSLAGGYTDTQYF.

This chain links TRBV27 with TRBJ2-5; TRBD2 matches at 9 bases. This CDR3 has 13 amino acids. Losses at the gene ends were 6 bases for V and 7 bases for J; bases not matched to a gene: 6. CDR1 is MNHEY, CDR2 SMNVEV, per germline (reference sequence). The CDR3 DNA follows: TGTGCCAGCAGCGCTAGCGGGATTGTGACCCAGTACTTC. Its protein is CASSASGIVTQYF.

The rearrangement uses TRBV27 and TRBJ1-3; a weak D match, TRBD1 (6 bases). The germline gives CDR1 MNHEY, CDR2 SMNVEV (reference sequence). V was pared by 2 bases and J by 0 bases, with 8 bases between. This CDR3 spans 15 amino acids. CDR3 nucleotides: TGTGCCAGCAGTTTACAGGGGAACTCTGGAAACACCATATATTTT. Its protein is CASSLQGNSGNTIYF.

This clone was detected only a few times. The CDR3 is CASSQDNPGNTEAFF. The CDR3, as DNA: TGTGCCAGCAGCCAAGATAATCCGGGGAACACTGAAGCTTTCTTT. This chain joins TRBV3-1 (or the pseudogene TRBV3-2) and TRBJ1-1, with D unclear. The CDR3 runs to 15 residues. CDR1 and CDR2 (germline): LGHDT, YNNKEL (reference sequence). V was trimmed by 0 bases and J by 1 base, leaving 9 bases between them.

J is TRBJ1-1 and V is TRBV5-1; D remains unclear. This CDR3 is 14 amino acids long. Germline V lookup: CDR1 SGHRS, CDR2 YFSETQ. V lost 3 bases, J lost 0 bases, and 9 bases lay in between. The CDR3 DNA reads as TGCGCCAGCAGCTCTGGTTCTATGAACACTGAAGCTTTCTTT. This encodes CASSSGSMNTEAFF.

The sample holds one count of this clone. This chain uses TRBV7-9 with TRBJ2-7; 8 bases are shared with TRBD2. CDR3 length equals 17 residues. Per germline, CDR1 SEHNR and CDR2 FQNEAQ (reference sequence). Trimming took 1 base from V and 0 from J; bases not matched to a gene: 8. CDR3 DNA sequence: TGTGCCAGCAGCTTAGGGTATAATCTAGCGGGCTCCTACGAGCAGTACTTC. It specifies CASSLGYNLAGSYEQYF.

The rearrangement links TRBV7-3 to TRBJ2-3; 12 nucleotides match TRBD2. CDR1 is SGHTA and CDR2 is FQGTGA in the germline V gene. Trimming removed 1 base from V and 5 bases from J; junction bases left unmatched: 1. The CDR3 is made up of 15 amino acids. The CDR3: CASSLRLAGVDTQYF. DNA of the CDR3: TGTGCCAGCAGCTTAAGACTAGCGGGAGTAGATACGCAGTATTTT. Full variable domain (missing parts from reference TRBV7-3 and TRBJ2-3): GAGVSQTPSNKVTEKGKYVELRCDPISGHTALYWYRQSLGQGPEFLIYFQGTGAADDSGLPNDRFFAVRPEGSVSTLKIQRTERGDSAVYLCASSLRLAGVDTQYFGPGTRLTVL.

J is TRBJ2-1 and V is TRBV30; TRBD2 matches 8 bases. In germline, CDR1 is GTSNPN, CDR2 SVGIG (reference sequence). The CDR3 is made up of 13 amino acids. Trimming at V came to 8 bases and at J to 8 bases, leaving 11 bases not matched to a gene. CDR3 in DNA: TGTGCCCAAACTAGCGGAGGTGCGGATGAGCAGTTCTTC. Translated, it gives CAQTSGGADEQFF. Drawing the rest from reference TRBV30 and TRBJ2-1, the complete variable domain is SQTIHQWPATLVQPVGSPLSLECTVEGTSNPNLYWYRQAAGRGLQLLFYSVGIGQISSEVPQNLSASRPQDRQFILSSKKLLLSDSGFYLCAQTSGGADEQFFGPGTRLTVL.

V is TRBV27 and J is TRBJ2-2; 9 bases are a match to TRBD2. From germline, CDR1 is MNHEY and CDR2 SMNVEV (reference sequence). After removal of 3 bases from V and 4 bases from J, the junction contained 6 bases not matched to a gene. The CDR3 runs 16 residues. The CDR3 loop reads CASSLKIAGATGELFF. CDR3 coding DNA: TGTGCCAGCAGTTTGAAGATAGCGGGAGCCACCGGGGAGCTGTTTTTT.

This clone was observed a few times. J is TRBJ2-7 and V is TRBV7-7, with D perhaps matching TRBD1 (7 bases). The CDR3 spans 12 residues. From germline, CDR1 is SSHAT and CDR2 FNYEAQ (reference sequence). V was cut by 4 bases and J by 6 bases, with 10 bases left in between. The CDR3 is CASSSQGGEQYF. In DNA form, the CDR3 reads TGTGCCAGCAGCTCCCAGGGGGGCGAGCAGTACTTC.

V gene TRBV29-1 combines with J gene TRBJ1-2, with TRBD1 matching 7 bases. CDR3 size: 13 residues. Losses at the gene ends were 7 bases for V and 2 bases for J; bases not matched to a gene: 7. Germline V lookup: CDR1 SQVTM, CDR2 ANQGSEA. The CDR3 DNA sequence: TGCAGCGCCCCGACAGGGTCCAACTATGGCTACACCTTC. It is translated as CSAPTGSNYGYTF. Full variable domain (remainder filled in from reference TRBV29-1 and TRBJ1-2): SAVISQKPSRDICQRGTSLTIQCQVDSQVTMMFWYRQQPGQSLTLIATANQGSEATYESGFVIDKFPISRPNLTFSTLTVSNMSPEDSSIYLCSAPTGSNYGYTFGSGTRLTVV.

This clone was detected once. The CDR3: CASSVVPGGGYTF. Here the CDR3 DNA reads TGTGCCAGCAGCGTAGTGCCAGGTGGTGGCTACACCTTC. The chain uses TRBV9 and TRBJ1-2; D is uncertain. Germline CDR1 reads SGDLS; CDR2 reads YYNGEE. Trimming removed 0 bases at V and 7 bases at J, with 10 bases between. The CDR3 sequence is 13 residues long.

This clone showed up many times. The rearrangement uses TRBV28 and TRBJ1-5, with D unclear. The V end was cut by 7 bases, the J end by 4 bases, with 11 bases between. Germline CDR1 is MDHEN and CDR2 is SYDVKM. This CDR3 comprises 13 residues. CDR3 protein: CASNHPGNQPQHF. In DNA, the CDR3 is TGTGCCAGCAATCACCCAGGAAATCAGCCCCAGCATTTT.

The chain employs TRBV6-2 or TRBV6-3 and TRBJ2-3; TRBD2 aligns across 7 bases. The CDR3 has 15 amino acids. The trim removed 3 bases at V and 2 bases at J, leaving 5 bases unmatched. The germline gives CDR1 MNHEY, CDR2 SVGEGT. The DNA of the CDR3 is TGTGCCAGCAGTTATTTAGCGGGCTTCACAGATACGCAGTATTTT. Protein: CASSYLAGFTDTQYF.

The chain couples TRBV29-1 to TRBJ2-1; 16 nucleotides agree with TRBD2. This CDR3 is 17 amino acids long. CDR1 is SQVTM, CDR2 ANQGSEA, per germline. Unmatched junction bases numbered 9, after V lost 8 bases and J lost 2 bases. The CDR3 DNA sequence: TGCAGCTCGAAGGGACTAGCGGGAGGGGTCACCTACAATGAGCAGTTCTTC. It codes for CSSKGLAGGVTYNEQFF.